The TCR beta chain under discussion was sequenced for a study of cytomegalovirus exposure and HLA in healthy donors. General study results and limits: Because they were indistinguishable, some V segments, including TRBV6-2 and TRBV6-3, were excluded.

The CDR3 is 15 amino acids. Trimming removed 0 bases from V and 0 bases from J, with 7 bases in between. Per the germline V gene, CDR1 is SGDLS and CDR2 is YYNGEE. Turning to this clone: Its antigen is not identified.

13 Jbeta primers and 60 Vbeta primers were used for the PCR. The assay was immunoSEQ multiplex PCR, and TCRdb's table has in-frame clones only and misses some. The table lists about 120,000 clones, about 75% of them singletons. The chain is built from TRBV9 and TRBJ1-5, with D unclear. The clonotype comes from a woman aged 40 to 55 in good health and CMV-seropositive. Sequenced sample: PBMCs. CDR3 nucleotide sequence: TGTGCCAGCAGCGTAGACGGTTATAGCAATCAGCCCCAGCATTTT. Its protein product is CASSVDGYSNQPQHF.